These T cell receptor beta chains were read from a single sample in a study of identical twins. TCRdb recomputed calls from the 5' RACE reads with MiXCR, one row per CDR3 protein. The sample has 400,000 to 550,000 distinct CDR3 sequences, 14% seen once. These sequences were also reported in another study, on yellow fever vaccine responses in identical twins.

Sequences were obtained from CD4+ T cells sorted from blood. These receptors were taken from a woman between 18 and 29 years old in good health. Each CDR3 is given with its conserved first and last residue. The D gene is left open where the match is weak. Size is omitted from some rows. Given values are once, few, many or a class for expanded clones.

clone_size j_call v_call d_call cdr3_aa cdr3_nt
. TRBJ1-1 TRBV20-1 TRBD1 CSASSGTGSRTEAFF TGCAGTGCTAGCAGCGGGACAGGGAGTAGAACTGAAGCTTTCTTT
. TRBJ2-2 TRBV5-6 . CASGPRHTGELFF TGTGCCAGCGGCCCCCGACACACCGGGGAGCTGTTTTTT
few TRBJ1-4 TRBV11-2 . CASSLLHNENLFF TGTGCCAGCAGCTTACTCCATAATGAAAACCTGTTTTTT
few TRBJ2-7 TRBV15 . CATSTRAARTEQYF TGTGCCACCAGCACCCGAGCGGCTCGTACAGAGCAGTACTTC
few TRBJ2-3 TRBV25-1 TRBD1 CASNRQGGTDTQYF TGTGCCAGCAACCGACAGGGTGGCACAGATACGCAGTATTTT
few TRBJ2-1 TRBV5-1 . CASSPLGGINNEQFF TGCGCCAGCAGCCCCTTAGGGGGGATCAACAATGAGCAGTTCTTC
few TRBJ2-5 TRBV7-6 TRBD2 CASSFSGGYQETQYF TGTGCCAGCAGCTTTAGCGGGGGTTACCAAGAGACCCAGTACTTC
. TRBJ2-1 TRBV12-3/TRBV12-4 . CASSFKGQSSYNEQFF TGTGCCAGCAGTTTTAAGGGTCAAAGCTCCTACAATGAGCAGTTCTTC
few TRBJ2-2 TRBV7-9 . CASTYPKRTSQEELFF TGTGCCAGCACCTATCCAAAAAGGACCTCTCAGGAGGAGCTGTTTTTT
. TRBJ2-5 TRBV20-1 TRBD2 CSARGTSGGQETQYF TGCAGTGCTAGAGGGACTAGCGGGGGCCAAGAGACCCAGTACTTC
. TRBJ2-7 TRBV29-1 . CSVANSATYEQYF TGCAGCGTCGCCAACAGCGCTACCTACGAGCAGTACTTC
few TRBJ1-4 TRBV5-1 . CASSLGAGPNEKLFF TGCGCCAGCAGCTTGGGGGCAGGACCTAATGAAAAACTGTTTTTT
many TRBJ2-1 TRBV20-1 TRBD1 CSAFRDSYNEQFF TGCAGTGCCTTCCGGGACAGCTACAATGAGCAGTTCTTC
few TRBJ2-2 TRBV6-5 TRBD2 CASSYASGRTAGELFF TGTGCCAGCAGTTATGCTAGCGGGAGGACGGCCGGGGAGCTGTTTTTT
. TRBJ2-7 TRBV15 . CATSRDSYGTSYEQYF TGTGCCACCAGCAGAGATTCATACGGGACTTCCTACGAGCAGTACTTC
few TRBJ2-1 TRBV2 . CASSELLNSYNEQFF TGTGCCAGCAGTGAATTACTCAACAGCTACAATGAGCAGTTCTTC
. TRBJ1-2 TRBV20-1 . CSARVGGPGYGYTF TGCAGTGCTAGAGTTGGAGGTCCGGGATATGGCTACACCTTC
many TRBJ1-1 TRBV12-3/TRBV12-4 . CASRPQGIDTEAFF TGTGCCAGCAGACCTCAGGGGATAGACACTGAAGCTTTCTTT
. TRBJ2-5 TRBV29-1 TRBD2 CSVDPVAGETQYF TGCAGCGTGGACCCGGTAGCGGGAGAGACCCAGTACTTC
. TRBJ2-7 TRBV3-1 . CASSQRQLSYEQYF TGTGCCAGCAGCCAGAGACAGCTATCCTACGAGCAGTACTTC
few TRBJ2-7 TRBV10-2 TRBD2 CASSEPTSGSLYEQYF TGCGCCAGCAGTGAACCGACTAGCGGGAGTTTATACGAGCAGTACTTC
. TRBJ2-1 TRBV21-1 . CATPVGQASSYNEQFF TGTGCCACCCCCGTCGGGCAGGCCAGCTCCTACAATGAGCAGTTCTTC
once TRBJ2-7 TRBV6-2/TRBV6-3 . CASSKAVRGLWVEQYF TGTGCCAGCAGCAAGGCGGTCCGGGGACTGTGGGTTGAGCAGTACTTC
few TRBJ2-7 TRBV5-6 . CASSLTLLTVSYEQYF TGTGCCAGCAGCCTGACATTGTTGACAGTCTCCTACGAGCAGTACTTC
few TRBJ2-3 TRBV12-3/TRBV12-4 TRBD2 CASSLAGGVTQYF TGTGCCAGCAGTTTAGCTGGGGGGGTGACGCAGTATTTT
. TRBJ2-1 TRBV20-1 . CSARALGARYNEQFF TGCAGTGCTAGAGCGTTGGGGGCCCGGTACAATGAGCAGTTCTTC
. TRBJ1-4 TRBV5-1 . CASRADGTTNEKLFF TGCGCCAGCAGAGCCGACGGTACAACTAATGAAAAACTGTTTTTT
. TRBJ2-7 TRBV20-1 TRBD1 CSARPGTGDLSYEQYF TGCAGTGCCCGTCCCGGGACAGGGGACCTATCCTACGAGCAGTACTTC
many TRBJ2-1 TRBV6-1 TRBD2 CASSSGLAGANEQFF TGTGCCAGCAGCTCGGGACTAGCGGGAGCCAATGAGCAGTTCTTC
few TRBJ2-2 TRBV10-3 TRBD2 CAIRETQGGTGELFF TGTGCCATCAGAGAAACGCAGGGAGGGACCGGGGAGCTGTTTTTT
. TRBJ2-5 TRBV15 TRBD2 CATSRAGGETQYF TGTGCCACCAGCAGAGCGGGGGGAGAGACCCAGTACTTC
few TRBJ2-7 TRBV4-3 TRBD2 CASSQGSIGRHEQYF TGCGCCAGCAGCCAAGGATCTATCGGGAGGCACGAGCAGTACTTC
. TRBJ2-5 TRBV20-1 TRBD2 CSARASGGAGETQYF TGCAGTGCTAGAGCTAGCGGGGGGGCCGGCGAGACCCAGTACTTC
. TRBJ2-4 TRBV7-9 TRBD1 CASSPPGQGKNIQYF TGTGCCAGCAGCCCTCCGGGACAGGGTAAAAACATTCAGTACTTC
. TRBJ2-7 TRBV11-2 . CASSLDRGPVQYF TGTGCCAGCAGCTTAGACAGGGGCCCTGTTCAGTACTTC
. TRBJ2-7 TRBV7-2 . CASSSFGDLSYEQYF TGTGCCAGCAGCTCTTTTGGTGATCTGTCCTACGAGCAGTACTTC
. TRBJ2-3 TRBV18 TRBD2 CASSPGRSGSGADTQYF TGTGCCAGCTCACCGGGCCGTAGCGGGAGTGGGGCAGATACGCAGTATTTT